Listed below are T cell receptor beta chains from one sample, sequenced in a study of control samples from healthy donors and cancer patients. Some clones are missing from TCRdb's copy, which holds only in-frame ones; the method was immunoSEQ multiplex PCR. The sample includes 50,000 to 65,000 clones, roughly 90% of them seen just once. What was sequenced was PBMCs. These receptor sequences come from a man aged 30-40 years with colorectal cancer. The CDR3 runs from the conserved cysteine through the conserved F or W. Each record gives: D gene, J gene, clone size, V gene, CDR3 protein, CDR3 DNA. The D gene is left open where the match is weak. Rows give clone size only sometimes, using once, few, many, or a class for an expanded clone.

TRBD1 TRBJ1-2 NA TRBV6-2/TRBV6-3 CASSQPGQGLVYGYTF TGTGCCAGCAGTCAACCGGGACAGGGTTTGGTCTATGGCTACACCTTC
NA TRBJ1-1 NA TRBV9 CASSADSKNTEAFF TGTGCCAGCAGCGCCGACAGCAAGAACACTGAAGCTTTCTTT
TRBD2 TRBJ2-3 NA TRBV20-1 CSASRGRSGGATDTQYF TGCAGTGCTAGTAGGGGTCGAAGCGGGGGGGCCACAGATACGCAGTATTTT
NA TRBJ1-2 NA TRBV4-2 CASSQDKAGAYYGYTF TGTGCCAGCAGCCAAGATAAGGCGGGGGCTTACTATGGCTACACCTTC
NA TRBJ2-1 NA TRBV5-3 CARSLDGGADNEQFF TGTGCCAGAAGCTTGGACGGGGGTGCTGACAATGAGCAGTTCTTC
NA TRBJ2-5 NA TRBV5-6 CASSSVAESLQETQYF TGTGCCAGCAGCTCGGTGGCGGAGTCACTGCAAGAGACCCAGTACTTC
NA TRBJ1-2 NA TRBV6-5 CASSQAAEPYGYTF TGTGCCAGCAGCCAGGCGGCAGAACCCTATGGCTACACCTTC
NA TRBJ2-1 NA TRBV10-2 CASSEDGGGYNEQFF TGCGCCAGCAGTGAGGATGGCGGCGGCTACAATGAGCAGTTCTTC
TRBD1 TRBJ1-3 NA TRBV7-2 CASSLGTGSGNTIYF TGTGCCAGCAGCTTAGGGACAGGGAGCGGAAACACCATATATTTT
NA TRBJ2-1 NA TRBV19 CASSRRDLLENEQFF TGTGCCAGTAGTAGACGGGACCTTCTAGAGAATGAGCAGTTCTTC
NA TRBJ1-6 few TRBV5-1 CASSLDTGPNSPLHF TGCGCCAGCAGTTTGGATACAGGGCCCAATTCACCCCTCCACTTT
TRBD1 TRBJ1-2 NA TRBV3-1/TRBV3-2 CASSQGTGDGYTF TGTGCCAGCAGCCAGGGGACAGGGGACGGCTACACCTTC
TRBD1 TRBJ2-4 NA TRBV7-2 CASSRDRGNIQYF TGTGCCAGCAGCCGCGACAGGGGAAACATTCAGTACTTC
NA TRBJ1-5 NA TRBV20-1 CSASRGQSNQPQHF TGCAGTGCTAGTCGAGGACAGAGCAATCAGCCCCAGCATTTT
NA TRBJ2-6 NA TRBV7-2 CASSRDGSSGANVLTF TGTGCCAGCAGCCGGGACGGTAGCTCTGGGGCCAACGTCCTGACTTTC
NA TRBJ2-3 NA TRBV7-9 CASSLYGSHQYF TGTGCCAGCAGCTTATACGGGTCGCATCAGTATTTT
NA TRBJ2-5 NA TRBV7-6 CASSPRRSRAGEETQYF TGTGCCAGCAGCCCCCGACGGTCTCGGGCCGGAGAAGAGACCCAGTACTTC
NA TRBJ2-7 NA TRBV7-8 CASSRKGGDYEQYF TGTGCCAGCAGCCGGAAGGGGGGCGACTACGAGCAGTACTTC
NA TRBJ1-1 NA TRBV10-1 CASSESGVDTEAFF TGCGCCAGCAGTGAGTCTGGGGTGGACACTGAAGCTTTCTTT
TRBD1 TRBJ1-5 NA TRBV18 CASSETGGGQPQHF TGTGCCAGCTCAGAAACAGGGGGGGGTCAGCCCCAGCATTTT
TRBD2 TRBJ2-1 NA TRBV30 CAWSSGGNNEQFF TGTGCCTGGAGTTCGGGGGGGAACAATGAGCAGTTCTTC
NA TRBJ2-1 NA TRBV4-2 CASSQDRSYNEQFF TGTGCCAGCAGCCAAGATCGATCCTACAATGAGCAGTTCTTC
NA TRBJ1-1 NA TRBV7-2 CASSLWGGNTEAFF TGTGCCAGCAGCTTATGGGGGGGGAACACTGAAGCTTTCTTT
NA TRBJ1-1 NA TRBV19 CASSIKSGQTEAFF TGTGCCAGTAGTATTAAGAGCGGTCAAACTGAAGCTTTCTTT
NA TRBJ2-1 NA TRBV11-3 CASSVEDEQFF TGTGCCAGCAGCGTGGAGGACGAGCAGTTCTTC
NA TRBJ1-1 NA TRBV11-2 CASSLGREYKAFF TGTGCCAGCAGCTTAGGTAGAGAATACAAAGCTTTCTTT
NA TRBJ2-7 once TRBV5-6 CASSLWVDEQYF TGTGCCAGCAGCTTGTGGGTGGACGAGCAGTACTTC
NA TRBJ1-1 NA TRBV19 CASSPHGTGREAFF TGTGCCAGTAGTCCTCATGGGACCGGTAGGGAAGCTTTCTTT
NA TRBJ2-7 NA TRBV6-2/TRBV6-3 CASSYSTGRGSRDYEQYF TGTGCCAGCAGTTACTCGACGGGACGGGGGTCGAGAGACTACGAGCAGTACTTC
NA TRBJ1-1 NA TRBV12-3/TRBV12-4 CASSFWGDTEAFF TGTGCCAGCAGTTTCTGGGGGGACACTGAAGCTTTCTTT
NA TRBJ2-2 once TRBV19 CASSIDRGAGELFF TGTGCCAGTAGTATAGATCGTGGGGCCGGGGAGCTGTTTTTT
NA TRBJ1-5 NA TRBV7-9 CASSTDSPLSNQPQHF TGTGCCAGCAGCACAGACAGTCCCCTTAGCAATCAGCCCCAGCATTTT
TRBD2 TRBJ2-1 once TRBV4-2 CASSPINLAGGIYNEQFF TGTGCCAGCAGCCCTATAAATTTAGCGGGGGGGATCTACAATGAGCAGTTCTTC
TRBD2 TRBJ2-1 NA TRBV6-6 CASSQRGGLYNEQFF TGTGCCAGCAGCCAGCGGGGGGGCTTATACAATGAGCAGTTCTTC
TRBD1 TRBJ1-2 NA TRBV3-1/TRBV3-2 CASSNRQGAKYGYTF TGTGCCAGCAGCAACCGACAGGGGGCGAAGTATGGCTACACCTTC
NA TRBJ2-1 NA TRBV5-4 CASSLVIGSNEQFF TGTGCCAGCAGCTTGGTGATAGGATCCAATGAGCAGTTCTTC
TRBD2 TRBJ2-7 NA TRBV12-3/TRBV12-4 CASSPTSGYEQYF TGTGCCAGCAGCCCGACTAGCGGCTACGAGCAGTACTTC
NA TRBJ2-1 NA TRBV7-9 CASSPRITNEQFF TGTGCCAGCAGCCCGCGGATTACCAATGAGCAGTTCTTC
TRBD1 TRBJ1-2 NA TRBV24-1 CATSDPTGDDYGYTF TGTGCCACCAGTGATCCAACAGGGGATGACTATGGCTACACCTTC
TRBD1 TRBJ1-1 NA TRBV19 CATSTGARGTEAFF TGTGCCACCTCGACAGGGGCGAGGGGCACTGAAGCTTTCTTT
NA TRBJ2-2 NA TRBV6-5 CASRTGTVNTGELFF TGTGCCAGCAGAACCGGGACGGTGAACACCGGGGAGCTGTTTTTT
TRBD1 TRBJ2-1 NA TRBV6-6 CASSYGQDLRNEQFF TGTGCCAGCAGTTACGGACAGGATTTGCGCAATGAGCAGTTCTTC
TRBD1 TRBJ2-3 NA TRBV10-1 CASSGLPAGTGGSDTQYF TGCGCCAGCAGTGGGCTCCCCGCCGGGACAGGGGGCTCAGATACGCAGTATTTT
NA TRBJ1-5 NA TRBV5-1 CASSLGAQGDQPQHF TGCGCCAGCAGCTTGGGGGCGCAGGGTGATCAGCCCCAGCATTTT
NA TRBJ1-3 NA TRBV9 CASSSYGSGNTIYF TGTGCCAGCAGTTCTTATGGGTCTGGAAACACCATATATTTT
TRBD1 TRBJ1-6 NA TRBV4-1 CASSEDRMNSPLHF TGCGCCAGCAGCGAGGACAGGATGAATTCACCCCTCCACTTT